The rows below give T cell receptor beta chains drawn from one sample of a study of cytomegalovirus exposure and HLA in healthy donors. The data were produced by immunoSEQ multiplex PCR, yet TCRdb's version contains in-frame clones alone and is incomplete. The sample holds some 160,000 clones; about 64% are singletons and the top ten take about 4.1%. Sequencing was carried out using PBMCs. The source of these receptors is a man aged 60 to 75 in good health and CMV-seronegative. CDR3s include the opening cysteine and the closing phenylalanine or tryptophan. The order of the fields is D gene, V gene, CDR3 protein. A D gene is named only where the DNA matches it firmly.

NA,TRBV10-3,CAISDSGGLGNTIYF
NA,TRBV6-5,CASSYRRTPSYEQYF
NA,TRBV7-8,CASSPGGPRSIINTEAFF
NA,TRBV28,CASSLVGVQPQHF
NA,TRBV28,CASSPQVSGNTIYF
NA,TRBV6-4,CASRPDREDNEQFF
NA,TRBV6-6,CASSRRGTSITGELFF
TRBD2,TRBV7-2,CASSPGTSVSQETQYF
TRBD2,TRBV5-1,CASSLGGTSVYEQYF
TRBD2,TRBV28,CASSGGGAGRYEQYF
NA,TRBV18,CASSPGQVNYGYTF
TRBD1,TRBV6-5,CASGRGQGGEQYF
NA,TRBV27,CASSLGAGLNNQPQHF
NA,TRBV18,CASSPLSDYGYTF
NA,TRBV9,CASSVEISGGTQYF
TRBD2,TRBV29-1,CSVEGLTGGNEQFF
NA,TRBV19,CASSMRALQVTDTQYF
TRBD1,TRBV9,CASSVYGTGYGYTF
TRBD1,TRBV5-8,CASRLRFTGVSNQPQHF
NA,TRBV28,CASSSPSGNNRNYGYTF
NA,TRBV6-1,CASSEGPSEQYF
TRBD2,TRBV28,CASSLGREGDEQYF
NA,TRBV5-6,CASSLVGGQETQYF
TRBD2,TRBV25-1,CASGPSGPTGELFF
TRBD1,TRBV7-2,CASSPGQGSYSNQPQHF
NA,TRBV7-9,CASSREVDQPQHF
NA,TRBV5-6,CASSLGNREETQYF
TRBD1,TRBV6-1,CASSEPGTGIGELFF
TRBD2,TRBV19,CASSSQIRDYSTDTQYF
NA,TRBV5-1,CASSPGHANTGELFF
TRBD1,TRBV7-2,CASSPGQGYNEQFF
NA,TRBV11-2,CASSLGHGGTEKLFF
NA,TRBV2,CASTRTYEQFF
TRBD1,TRBV7-9,CASSPQGNGNQPQHF
NA,TRBV4-1,CASSLNPGNLNEKLFF
NA,TRBV5-1,CASSLGDSEDTQYF
TRBD2,TRBV10-1,CASSAGTSGDLYEQYF
NA,TRBV19,CASSIAERTYEQYF
NA,TRBV5-5,CASSLEGTRNIQYF
TRBD2,TRBV7-3,CASSQASGRVGNEQFF
NA,TRBV28,CASSPEDSEQYF
NA,TRBV25-1,CASSEFRGTDTQYF
TRBD2,TRBV4-1,CASSQVGTIQYF
TRBD2,TRBV11-2,CASSPLAPTDTQYF
TRBD2,TRBV4-2,CASSPGTSGWYQETQYF